The 17 T cell receptor beta chains presented below share a single source sample, sequenced in a study of blood T cell repertoires in COVID-19. Profiling relied on immunoSEQ multiplex PCR, and the TCRdb table lists in-frame clones only, not all of them. The sample has roughly 260,000 clones; approximately 79% are singletons. Material for sequencing was peripheral blood. The receptor source for this set is a woman in her forties with active or convalescent COVID-19.

This clone occurred a few times. The rearrangement uses TRBV5-4 and TRBJ2-2, with TRBD1 identical over 8 bases. Unmatched junction bases numbered 9, after V lost 4 bases and J lost 4 bases. Germline values: CDR1 SGHNT, CDR2 YYREEE (reference sequence). The CDR3 consists of 16 residues. The CDR3 region is CASSADRGVFTGELFF. The CDR3 DNA follows: TGTGCCAGCAGCGCCGACAGGGGAGTATTCACCGGGGAGCTGTTTTTT.

This clone has just one count. The V and J genes are TRBV11-2 and TRBJ1-6; D is uncertain. This CDR3 spans 17 amino acids. Germline lookup yields CDR1 SGHAT and CDR2 FQNNGV. Trimming took 1 base from V and 4 from J, leaving 14 bases between them. CDR3: CASSLGGESPYNSPLHF. CDR3 nucleotide sequence: TGTGCCAGCAGCTTAGGGGGAGAGTCTCCATATAATTCACCCCTCCACTTT.

The chain uses TRBV19 and TRBJ2-1; 10 bases agree with TRBD1. The V segment lost 5 bases and the J segment 4 bases; nucleotides outside the gene matches: 2. Germline CDR1 is LNHDA and CDR2 is SQIVND (reference sequence). This CDR3 region has 14 residues. CDR3 amino acids: CASSLGQGYNEQFF. The CDR3 DNA reads as TGTGCCAGTAGTCTGGGACAGGGGTACAATGAGCAGTTCTTC.

The chain combines TRBV5-5 with TRBJ1-6; D perhaps matches TRBD1 (5 bases). V was cut by 0 bases and J by 10 bases, with 14 bases left in between. Germline V CDR1 and CDR2: SGHKS, YYEKEE (reference sequence). This CDR3 comprises 15 residues. In DNA, the CDR3 is TGTGCCAGCAGCTTGGGCGGGGGACGGGAATCACCCCTCCACTTT. Its translation is CASSLGGGRESPLHF.

The V gene is TRBV4-1, the J gene TRBJ2-1; D is unresolved. Trimming removed 0 bases from V and 10 bases from J, with 13 bases in between. This CDR3 region has 14 residues. Germline V gene sequence: CDR1 MGHRA, CDR2 YSYEKL. In DNA, the CDR3 is TGCGCCAGCAGCCAAGATCCGGCGGCGCGGGAGCAGTTCTTC. As protein: CASSQDPAAREQFF.

V and J are TRBV6-6 and TRBJ1-5; D gene ambiguous. This CDR3 has 12 amino acids. V was clipped by 4 bases and J by 7 bases, with 8 bases between them. Germline V gives CDR1 MNHNY, CDR2 SVGAGI (reference sequence). The CDR3 nucleotides read TGTGCCAGCAGTTCTTTACAACAGCCCCAGCATTTT. Its protein product is CASSSLQQPQHF.

This rearrangement joins TRBV3-1 (or the pseudogene TRBV3-2) to TRBJ1-5; tentative D call: TRBD1 (6 bases). The V end was cut by 2 bases, the J end by 7 bases, with 12 bases between. The germline V gene has CDR1 LGHDT and CDR2 YNNKEL (reference sequence). CDR3 length: 14 amino acids. The CDR3 DNA reads TGTGCCAGCAGCCAATCAGGGGCTGACCAGCCCCAGCATTTT. It encodes CASSQSGADQPQHF.

The J gene is TRBJ1-3, the V gene TRBV12-5; D perhaps matches TRBD1 (6 bases). Trimming took off 0 bases at V and 5 bases at J, with 14 bases between the two ends. CDR3 size: 16 residues. Per germline, CDR1 LGHNT and CDR2 FRNRAP. CDR3 amino acids: CASGLVNRVRRNTIYF. CDR3 DNA: TGTGCTAGTGGTTTGGTAAACAGGGTTCGTAGAAACACCATATATTTT.

This clone was recorded once. This chain connects TRBV28 to TRBJ2-3; 13 bases align to TRBD2. V shed 2 bases and J 6 bases; nucleotides not matched to a gene: 8. Germline V CDR1 and CDR2: MDHEN, SYDVKM. The CDR3 sequence is 17 residues long. CDR3 region: CASSLRLAGGSSDTQYF. The CDR3 DNA is TGTGCCAGCAGTTTACGACTAGCGGGGGGATCCTCGGATACGCAGTATTTT.

The chain couples TRBV3-1 (or the pseudogene TRBV3-2) to TRBJ2-7, with D possibly being TRBD2 (5 bases). The germline V and J ends were trimmed by 1 base and 1 base, with 11 bases remaining between them. The CDR3 covers 15 residues. Germline V gene data show CDR1 as LGHDT and CDR2 as YNNKEL (reference sequence). CDR3 protein: CASSQGWESSYEQYF. The CDR3 DNA reads as TGTGCCAGCAGCCAAGGGTGGGAGAGTTCCTACGAGCAGTACTTC.

This clone appeared a single time. The chain carries TRBV18 and TRBJ1-1; 7 bases are shared with TRBD1. J gave up 14 bases and V 4 bases, and 7 bases lay outside the gene matches. The CDR3 covers 11 residues. CDR1 and CDR2 from the germline V gene are KGHSH and LQKENI. DNA of the CDR3: TGTGCCAGCTCACTTTTACAGGGGATCTTCTTT. Translation: CASSLLQGIFF.

This chain uses TRBV5-1 with TRBJ2-2; 10 positions match TRBD2. The V and J ends lost 5 bases and 4 bases, in that order; junction bases with no gene match: 14. The germline V gene encodes CDR1 SGHRS and CDR2 YFSETQ. The length of the CDR3 is 18 residues. In nucleotides, the CDR3 is TGCGCCAGCAGTTCCGGGACTAGCGTCTCCCCGGGCACCGGGGAGCTGTTTTTT. As protein: CASSSGTSVSPGTGELFF.

The genes are TRBV7-8 and TRBJ2-5, with TRBD2 as a possible D gene (5 bases). CDR1 and CDR2 (germline): SGHVS, FQNEAQ. The CDR3 is 15 residues long. Trimming took off 1 base at V and 5 bases at J, with 14 bases between the two ends. The CDR3 DNA is TGTGCCAGCAGCTTAGTCACGGGGAGAGGGGAGACCCAGTACTTC. It is translated as CASSLVTGRGETQYF.

The chain carries TRBV7-3 and TRBJ2-3; 9 nucleotides line up with TRBD2. The CDR3 is 15 amino acids. Germline V gene lookup returns CDR1 SGHTA and CDR2 FQGTGA. The junction had 6 bases not matched to a gene; V was cut back by 5 bases and J by 3 bases. CDR3 DNA: TGTGCCAGCAGCCCAGGACTAGCGAGAACAGATACGCAGTATTTT. It is translated as CASSPGLARTDTQYF.

This chain uses TRBV20-1 with TRBJ1-5; TRBD1 might be the D (5 bases). The CDR3 totals 13 residues. Deletions cut 3 bases from V and 5 bases from J, with 11 bases between. Germline CDR1 and CDR2: DFQATT and SNEGSKA (reference sequence). CDR3 in amino acids: CSASRLGDQPQHF. The DNA of the CDR3 is TGCAGTGCTAGTCGGTTAGGGGATCAGCCCCAGCATTTT.

The chain carries TRBV9 and TRBJ1-1; D is perhaps TRBD1 (5 bases). The CDR3 covers 14 residues. The germline CDR1 and CDR2 sequences are SGDLS and YYNGEE. Trimming took 0 bases from V and 4 from J, leaving 10 bases between them. CDR3 sequence: CASSVVDSSTEAFF. Here the CDR3 DNA reads TGTGCCAGCAGCGTAGTAGACAGCAGCACTGAAGCTTTCTTT.

The V call is TRBV29-1, the J call TRBJ1-5; 8 bases align to TRBD1. This CDR3 spans 12 amino acids. Trimming at V came to 8 bases and at J to 4 bases, leaving 4 bases not matched to a gene. Germline CDR1 reads SQVTM; CDR2 reads ANQGSEA. In nucleotides, the CDR3 is TGCAGCACAAGACAGGGGAATCAGCCCCAGCATTTT. It translates to CSTRQGNQPQHF.